Below, 7 T cell receptor beta chains from the same sample are listed, as sequenced in a study of T-cell memory formation after mild COVID-19. One entry per CDR3 protein results from TCRdb running MiXCR on the 5' RACE reads. The sample has some 110,000 distinct CDR3 sequences, 15% to 20% seen once. Sequenced material: PBMCs or a T cell subset sorted from them (not recorded which). These receptors originate from an adult woman who had mild COVID-19 (a few samples of this study predate the infection). Cell type and time point are not known.

In this sample, this clonotype turned up a few times. This chain connects TRBV5-5 to TRBJ1-4, with D maybe TRBD1 (5 bases). With 1 base removed from V and 4 bases from J, the gap between germline ends came to 11 bases. Germline V gene sequence: CDR1 SGHKS, CDR2 YYEKEE (reference sequence). This CDR3 is built from 15 residues. CDR3 nucleotide sequence: TGTGCCAGCAGCTTGTATGCAGGGAGTAATGAAAAACTGTTTTTT. It codes for CASSLYAGSNEKLFF.

This clonotype occurred a few times. The V gene is TRBV18, the J gene TRBJ1-4; D possibly corresponds to TRBD1 (5 bases). CDR1 and CDR2 from the germline V gene are KGHSH and LQKENI. CDR3 length: 14 amino acids. The germline V and J ends were trimmed by 3 bases and 5 bases, with 10 bases remaining between them. CDR3 sequence: CASSPRARNEKLFF. The DNA of the CDR3 is TGTGCCAGCTCACCCAGGGCTAGAAATGAAAAACTGTTTTTT.

The chain recombines TRBV29-1 with TRBJ2-7; TRBD1 agrees at 8 bases. Unmatched junction bases numbered 2, after V lost 0 bases and J lost 4 bases. Germline-derived CDR1 and CDR2 are SQVTM and ANQGSEA. The CDR3 has 13 amino acids. As DNA, the CDR3 is TGCAGCGTTGAAGACAGGGGGCGGTACGAGCAGTACTTC. Translation: CSVEDRGRYEQYF.

This clonotype was seen only a few times. The chain uses TRBV4-1 and TRBJ2-7; the match to TRBD2 covers 11 bases. The CDR3 is 17 amino acids. The germline CDR1 and CDR2 sequences are MGHRA and YSYEKL. J was trimmed by 0 bases and V by 0 bases; bases with no gene match: 4. CDR3 amino acids: CASSQDPLAGGSYEQYF. The CDR3 coding sequence is TGCGCCAGCAGCCAAGATCCCCTAGCGGGGGGCTCCTACGAGCAGTACTTC.

The V and J genes are TRBV24-1 and TRBJ2-1; D perhaps matches TRBD2 (5 bases). The germline V gene has CDR1 KGHDR and CDR2 SFDVKD. The length of the CDR3 is 13 residues. The V end was cut by 2 bases, the J end by 7 bases, with 8 bases between. CDR3 sequence: CATSDSGENEQFF. The CDR3 DNA is TGTGCCACCAGTGATTCTGGGGAGAATGAGCAGTTCTTC.

There are a few counts of this clonotype. The gene calls are TRBV12-3 or TRBV12-4 and TRBJ1-2; D perhaps matches TRBD1 (6 bases). V was shortened by 1 base and J by 6 bases, with 6 bases between the two germline ends. The CDR3 is 12 amino acids. CDR3 DNA sequence: TGTGCCAGCAGTTTAGAGGGGGATGGCTACACCTTC. Its translation is CASSLEGDGYTF.

The rearrangement uses TRBV7-8 and TRBJ1-1; 7 bases are shared with TRBD1. CDR1 is SGHVS, CDR2 FQNEAQ, per germline. CDR3 size: 15 residues. The trim removed 3 bases at V and 3 bases at J, leaving 7 bases unmatched. The CDR3 spells CASSFGGGSYTEAFF. For the CDR3, the DNA is TGTGCCAGCAGCTTTGGAGGGGGCTCCTACACTGAAGCTTTCTTT.